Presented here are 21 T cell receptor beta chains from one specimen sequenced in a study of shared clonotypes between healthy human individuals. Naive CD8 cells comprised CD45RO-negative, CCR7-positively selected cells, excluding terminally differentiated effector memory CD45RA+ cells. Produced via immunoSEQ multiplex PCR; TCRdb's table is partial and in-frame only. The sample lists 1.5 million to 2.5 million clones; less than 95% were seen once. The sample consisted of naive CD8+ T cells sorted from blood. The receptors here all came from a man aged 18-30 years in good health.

This CDR3 reads CASRRTSGSGDTQYF. CDR3 DNA sequence: TGTGCCAGCAGGCGCACTAGCGGGAGTGGGGATACGCAGTATTTT. V usage is TRBV5-4 and J usage is TRBJ2-3; 11 positions agree with TRBD2. Trimming removed 5 bases from V and 6 bases from J; junction bases left unmatched: 8. The CDR3 contains 15 residues. CDR1 is SGHNT and CDR2 is YYREEE in the germline V gene (reference sequence). The full variable domain, with the rest looked up from reference TRBV5-4 and TRBJ2-3, is ETGVTQSPTHLIKTRGQQVTLRCSSQSGHNTVSWYQQALGQGPQFIFQYYREEENGRGNFPPRFSGLQFPNYSSELNVNALELDDSALYLCASRRTSGSGDTQYFGPGTRLTVL.

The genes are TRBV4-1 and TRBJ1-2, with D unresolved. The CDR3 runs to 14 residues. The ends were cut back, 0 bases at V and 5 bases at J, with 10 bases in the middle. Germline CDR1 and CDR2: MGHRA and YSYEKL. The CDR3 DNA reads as TGCGCCAGCAGCCAAGATAAGGAGGTTTATGGCTACACCTTC. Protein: CASSQDKEVYGYTF.

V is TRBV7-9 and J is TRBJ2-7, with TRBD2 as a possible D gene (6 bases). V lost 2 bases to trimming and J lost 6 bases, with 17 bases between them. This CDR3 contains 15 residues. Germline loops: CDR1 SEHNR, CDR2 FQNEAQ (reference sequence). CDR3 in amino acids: CASSLRLEVGGEQYF. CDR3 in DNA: TGTGCCAGCAGCTTAAGGCTGGAGGTGGGGGGCGAGCAGTACTTC.

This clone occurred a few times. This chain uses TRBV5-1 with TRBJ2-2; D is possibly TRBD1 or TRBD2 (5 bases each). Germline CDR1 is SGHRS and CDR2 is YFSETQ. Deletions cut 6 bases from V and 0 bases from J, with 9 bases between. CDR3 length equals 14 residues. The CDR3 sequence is CASNPGPNTGELFF. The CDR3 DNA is TGCGCCAGCAATCCGGGGCCGAACACCGGGGAGCTGTTTTTT.

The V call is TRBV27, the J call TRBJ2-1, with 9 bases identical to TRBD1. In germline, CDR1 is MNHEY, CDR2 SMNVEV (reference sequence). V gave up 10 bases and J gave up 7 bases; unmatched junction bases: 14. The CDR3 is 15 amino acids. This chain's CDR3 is CATRLAGTGPNEQFF. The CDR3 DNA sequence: TGTGCCACCCGTTTAGCCGGGACAGGGCCTAATGAGCAGTTCTTC.

The CDR3 sequence: CAISEGFTGTGGYGYTF. The CDR3 DNA follows: TGTGCCATCAGTGAGGGTTTTACCGGCACAGGGGGCTATGGCTACACCTTC. The chain recombines TRBV10-3 with TRBJ1-2, with 8 bases matching TRBD1. Germline V gene data show CDR1 as ENHRY and CDR2 as SYGVKD. CDR3 length: 17 amino acids. Losses at the gene ends were 2 bases for V and 4 bases for J; bases not matched to a gene: 12.

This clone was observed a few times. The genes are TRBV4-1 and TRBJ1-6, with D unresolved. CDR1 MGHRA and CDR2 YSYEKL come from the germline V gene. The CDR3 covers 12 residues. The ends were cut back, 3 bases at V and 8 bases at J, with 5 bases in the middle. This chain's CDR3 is CASSHGYSPLHF. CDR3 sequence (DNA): TGCGCCAGCAGCCATGGATATTCACCCCTCCACTTT.

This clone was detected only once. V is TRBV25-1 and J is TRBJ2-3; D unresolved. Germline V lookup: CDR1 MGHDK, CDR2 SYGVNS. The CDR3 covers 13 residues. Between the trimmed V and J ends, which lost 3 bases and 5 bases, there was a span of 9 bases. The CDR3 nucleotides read TGTGCCAGCAGTGACCCCCTGGGAGATACGCAGTATTTT. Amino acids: CASSDPLGDTQYF.

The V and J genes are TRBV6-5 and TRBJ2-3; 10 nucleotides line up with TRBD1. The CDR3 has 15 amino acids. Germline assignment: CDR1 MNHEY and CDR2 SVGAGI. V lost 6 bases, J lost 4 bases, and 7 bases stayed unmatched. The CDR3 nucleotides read TGTGCCAGCAGCCGCAGGACAGGGGGAGCAGATACGCAGTATTTT. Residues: CASSRRTGGADTQYF.

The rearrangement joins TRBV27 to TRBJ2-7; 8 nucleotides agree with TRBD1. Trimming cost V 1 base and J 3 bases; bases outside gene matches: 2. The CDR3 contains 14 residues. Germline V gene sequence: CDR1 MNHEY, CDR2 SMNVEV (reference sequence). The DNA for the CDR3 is TGTGCCAGCAGTTTATTACAGGGGGACTACGAGCAGTACTTC. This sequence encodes CASSLLQGDYEQYF.

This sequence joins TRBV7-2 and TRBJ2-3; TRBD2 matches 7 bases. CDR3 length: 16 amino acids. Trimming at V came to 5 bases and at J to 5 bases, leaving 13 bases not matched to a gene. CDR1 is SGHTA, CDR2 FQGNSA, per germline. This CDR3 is CASSRDFGEGRDTQYF. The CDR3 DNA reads TGTGCCAGCAGCCGCGACTTTGGGGAGGGCCGAGATACGCAGTATTTT.

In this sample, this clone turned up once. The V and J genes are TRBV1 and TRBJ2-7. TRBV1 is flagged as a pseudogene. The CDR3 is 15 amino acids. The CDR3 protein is CTSSQDRGWTHEQYF. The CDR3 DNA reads TGCACCAGCAGCCAAGATCGAGGATGGACCCACGAGCAGTACTTC.

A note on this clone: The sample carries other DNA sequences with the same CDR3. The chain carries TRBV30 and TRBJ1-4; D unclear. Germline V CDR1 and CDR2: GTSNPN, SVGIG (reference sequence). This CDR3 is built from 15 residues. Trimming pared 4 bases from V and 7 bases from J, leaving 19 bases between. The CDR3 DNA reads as TGTGCCTGGAAGGACCAGGCCGGGCTTGGTGAAAAACTGTTTTTT. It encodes CAWKDQAGLGEKLFF.

CDR3 DNA: TGCGCCAGCAGCCAAGCACAGGGTGTGTACAATGAGCAGTTCTTC. Translation gives CASSQAQGVYNEQFF. The J gene is TRBJ2-1, the V gene TRBV4-1; D might be TRBD1 (6 bases). Trimming removed 1 base from V and 4 bases from J, with 11 bases in between. The CDR3 is 15 residues long. Per germline, CDR1 MGHRA and CDR2 YSYEKL.

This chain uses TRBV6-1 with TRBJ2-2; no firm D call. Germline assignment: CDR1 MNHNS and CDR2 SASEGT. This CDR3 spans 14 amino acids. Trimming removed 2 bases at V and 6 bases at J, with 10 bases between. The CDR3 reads CASSEFEWAGELFF. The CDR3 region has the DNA TGTGCCAGCAGTGAATTTGAATGGGCCGGGGAGCTGTTTTTT.

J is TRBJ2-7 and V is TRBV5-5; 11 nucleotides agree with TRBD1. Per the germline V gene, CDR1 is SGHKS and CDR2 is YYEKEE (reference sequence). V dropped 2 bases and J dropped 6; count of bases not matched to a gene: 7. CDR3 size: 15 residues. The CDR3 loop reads CASSFYTGTGGEQYF. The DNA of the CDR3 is TGTGCCAGCAGCTTCTACACCGGGACAGGGGGCGAGCAGTACTTC.

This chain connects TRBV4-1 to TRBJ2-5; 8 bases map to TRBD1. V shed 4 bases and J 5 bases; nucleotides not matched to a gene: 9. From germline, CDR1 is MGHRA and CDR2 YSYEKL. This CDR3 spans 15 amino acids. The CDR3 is CASSPETGVLETQYF. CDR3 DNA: TGCGCCAGCAGCCCCGAGACAGGGGTATTGGAGACCCAGTACTTC.

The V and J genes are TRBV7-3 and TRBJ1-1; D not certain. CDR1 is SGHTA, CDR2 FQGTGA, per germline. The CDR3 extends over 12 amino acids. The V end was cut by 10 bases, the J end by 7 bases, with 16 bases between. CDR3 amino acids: CATEPLGGEAFF. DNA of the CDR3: TGTGCCACCGAGCCTCTTGGTGGTGAAGCTTTCTTT. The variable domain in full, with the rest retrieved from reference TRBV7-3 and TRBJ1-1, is GAGVSQTPSNKVTEKGKYVELRCDPISGHTALYWYRQSLGQGPEFLIYFQGTGAADDSGLPNDRFFAVRPEGSVSTLKIQRTERGDSAVYLCATEPLGGEAFFGQGTRLTVV.

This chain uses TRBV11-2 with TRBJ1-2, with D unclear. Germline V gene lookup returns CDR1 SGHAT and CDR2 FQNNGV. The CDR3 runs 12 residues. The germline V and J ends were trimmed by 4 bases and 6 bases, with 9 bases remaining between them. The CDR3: CASSSGSNGYTF. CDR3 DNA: TGTGCCAGCAGCTCGGGGAGCAATGGCTACACCTTC.

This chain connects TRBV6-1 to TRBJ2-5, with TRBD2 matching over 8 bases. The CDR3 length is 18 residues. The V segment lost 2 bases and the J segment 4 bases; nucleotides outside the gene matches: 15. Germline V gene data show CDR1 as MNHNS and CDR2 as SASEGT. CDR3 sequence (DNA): TGTGCCAGCAGTGAATCGCTCCCTCGGGTAGCGGGATTAGAGACCCAGTACTTC. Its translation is CASSESLPRVAGLETQYF.

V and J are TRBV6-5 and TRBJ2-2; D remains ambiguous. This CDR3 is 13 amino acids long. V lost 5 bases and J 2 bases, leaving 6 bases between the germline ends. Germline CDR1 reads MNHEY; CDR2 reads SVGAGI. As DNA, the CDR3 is TGTGCCAGCAGTGCGGATAACACCGGGGAGCTGTTTTTT. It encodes CASSADNTGELFF.